This passage covers 24 T cell receptor beta chains from one sample sequenced in a study of blood T cell repertoires in COVID-19. TCRdb's copy holds only in-frame clones and misses some; the assay was immunoSEQ multiplex PCR. Of roughly 250,000 clones in the sample, approximately 90% were seen once. Sequencing input: peripheral blood. The receptors come from a young man with acute or convalescent COVID-19.

J is TRBJ1-1 and V is TRBV9; tentatively, D is TRBD1 (5 bases). Germline values: CDR1 SGDLS, CDR2 YYNGEE. CDR3 size: 15 residues. V lost 3 bases and J lost 2, with 14 bases in between. CDR3 sequence reads: CASSGNRNPNTEAFF. The CDR3 coding sequence is TGTGCCAGCAGCGGAAACAGGAACCCAAACACTGAAGCTTTCTTT.

The chain recombines TRBV27 with TRBJ1-1; 7 bases align to TRBD1. Germline lookup yields CDR1 MNHEY and CDR2 SMNVEV (reference sequence). The CDR3 runs 12 residues. V was clipped by 8 bases and J by 2 bases; unmatched bases: 2. This CDR3 reads CASRGGNTEAFF. The CDR3 DNA sequence: TGTGCCAGCCGAGGGGGCAACACTGAAGCTTTCTTT.

J is TRBJ1-4 and V is TRBV7-3, with D maybe TRBD1 (6 bases). Germline assignment: CDR1 SGHTA and CDR2 FQGTGA. V was pared by 5 bases and J by 5 bases, with 9 bases between. This CDR3 region has 13 residues. The CDR3 loop reads CASSRGQNEKLFF. The DNA for the CDR3 is TGTGCCAGCAGCCGAGGACAGAATGAAAAACTGTTTTTT.

This CDR3 reads CASSEGFADTQYF. For the CDR3, the DNA is TGTGCCAGCAGCGAGGGTTTCGCAGATACGCAGTATTTT. The rearrangement links TRBV6-5 to TRBJ2-3; TRBD2 is a possible D gene (5 bases). Germline V gene lookup returns CDR1 MNHEY and CDR2 SVGAGI. The V and J ends lost 6 bases and 4 bases respectively, with 11 bases between them. The CDR3 is 13 amino acids.

The V call is TRBV19, the J call TRBJ1-5, with TRBD1 matching over 9 bases. The CDR3 loop spans 15 amino acids. V dropped 5 bases and J dropped 2; count of bases not matched to a gene: 4. Germline CDR1 reads LNHDA; CDR2 reads SQIVND (reference sequence). The CDR3 DNA reads TGTGCCAGTAGTTACAGGGGGCAGGGCAATCAGCCCCAGCATTTT. It specifies CASSYRGQGNQPQHF.

This rearrangement joins TRBV10-3 to TRBJ1-4; D call uncertain. Trimming left V 2 bases short and J 3 bases short, with 10 bases between. The length of the CDR3 is 15 residues. In germline, CDR1 is ENHRY, CDR2 SYGVKD. CDR3 in amino acids: CAISENGVSNEKLFF. CDR3 coding DNA: TGTGCCATCAGTGAGAACGGGGTCTCTAATGAAAAACTGTTTTTT.

Only one count was recorded for this clone. The rearrangement joins TRBV29-1 to TRBJ2-1; D is uncertain. The germline V gene has CDR1 SQVTM and CDR2 ANQGSEA. Trimming removed 3 bases from V and 0 bases from J, with 12 bases in between. The CDR3 length is 15 residues. This CDR3 is CSVDSPWSSYNEQFF. CDR3 DNA sequence: TGCAGCGTTGATAGCCCGTGGAGCTCCTACAATGAGCAGTTCTTC.

The rearrangement joins TRBV3-1 (or the pseudogene TRBV3-2) to TRBJ2-4, with a tentative D call TRBD1 (5 bases). Between the trimmed V and J ends, which lost 4 bases and 3 bases, there was a span of 16 bases. The CDR3 runs to 16 residues. Germline values: CDR1 LGHDT, CDR2 YNNKEL (reference sequence). CDR3: CASSLRGAVDKNIQYF. In DNA form, the CDR3 reads TGTGCCAGCAGCCTAAGGGGTGCTGTGGACAAAAACATTCAGTACTTC.

CDR3 region: CASSLGQGATYEQYF. The CDR3 nucleotides are TGCGCCAGCAGCTTGGGGCAGGGGGCGACCTACGAGCAGTACTTC. The rearrangement joins TRBV5-1 to TRBJ2-7, with 8 bases identical to TRBD1. Unmatched junction bases numbered 4, after V lost 0 bases and J lost 2 bases. CDR1 is SGHRS, CDR2 YFSETQ, per germline. The length of the CDR3 is 15 residues.

This clone occurred once. The chain carries TRBV5-4 and TRBJ2-5, with 15 positions matching TRBD2. Germline V gene lookup returns CDR1 SGHNT and CDR2 YYREEE (reference sequence). The CDR3 consists of 17 residues. Trimming took 4 bases from V and 3 from J; bases not matched to a gene: 7. CDR3 sequence (DNA): TGTGCCAGCAGCCGCCGGACTAGCGGGGGGGCAGAAGAGACCCAGTACTTC. It encodes CASSRRTSGGAEETQYF.

This clone was seen once. The rearrangement links TRBV15 to TRBJ2-7; 7 bases are shared with TRBD1. V shed 0 bases, J shed 9 bases, and the junction held 5 bases outside the gene matches. Germline V gene data show CDR1 as LNHNV and CDR2 as YYDKDF (reference sequence). The length of the CDR3 is 13 residues. In DNA, the CDR3 is TGTGCCACCAGCAGAGAGGGACAGACGGGGCAGTACTTC. Translating it yields CATSREGQTGQYF.

The V call is TRBV20-1, the J call TRBJ1-2; no definite D call. Germline-derived CDR1 and CDR2 are DFQATT and SNEGSKA (reference sequence). The CDR3 runs to 10 residues. For the CDR3, the DNA is TGCAGCATATCCGGGGATGGCTACACCTTC. Its protein product is CSISGDGYTF.

This clone has only a few counts. The chain joins TRBV5-1 to TRBJ1-1; unclear D gene. Trimming took 4 bases from V and 5 from J, leaving 12 bases between them. The CDR3 covers 13 residues. Germline loops: CDR1 SGHRS, CDR2 YFSETQ. The chain's CDR3 is CASSSVGGTEAFF. The CDR3 nucleotides are TGCGCCAGCAGCAGTGTTGGAGGGACTGAAGCTTTCTTT.

This chain joins TRBV5-5 and TRBJ2-4, with 7 bases aligning to TRBD2. This CDR3 is 14 amino acids long. After removal of 2 bases from V and 9 bases from J, the junction contained 8 bases not matched to a gene. Germline CDR1 is SGHKS and CDR2 is YYEKEE (reference sequence). CDR3: CASSLAGNQGIQYF. CDR3 sequence (DNA): TGTGCCAGCAGCTTAGCGGGAAATCAGGGCATTCAGTACTTC. The whole variable domain, remainder taken from reference TRBV5-5 and TRBJ2-4, is DAGVTQSPTHLIKTRGQQVTLRCSPISGHKSVSWYQQVLGQGPQFIFQYYEKEERGRGNFPDRFSARQFPNYSSELNVNALLLGDSALYLCASSLAGNQGIQYFGAGTRLSVL.

The chain couples TRBV2 to TRBJ2-3, with 7 bases matching TRBD1. V shed 6 bases, J shed 8 bases, and the junction held 11 bases outside the gene matches. CDR1 and CDR2 from the germline V gene are SNHLY and FYNNEI. This CDR3 spans 14 amino acids. CDR3 loop: CASRITGVGGTQYF. The CDR3 DNA reads as TGTGCCAGCAGGATTACAGGGGTGGGCGGTACGCAGTATTTT.

V usage is TRBV11-1 and J usage is TRBJ1-5; D is uncertain. Trimming pared 3 bases from V and 3 bases from J, leaving 9 bases between. CDR1 SGHAT and CDR2 FQDESV come from the germline V gene (reference sequence). This CDR3 is built from 14 residues. The CDR3 loop is CASSFGGNNQPQHF. In DNA form, the CDR3 reads TGTGCCAGCAGCTTTGGTGGCAACAATCAGCCCCAGCATTTT.

This chain uses TRBV7-3 with TRBJ2-1; D remains unclear. The length of the CDR3 is 10 residues. V lost 6 bases, J lost 11 bases, and 8 bases lay in between. Germline CDR1 and CDR2: SGHTA and FQGTGA. The CDR3 DNA reads TGTGCCAGCAGTGGCACCAAGCAGTTCTTC. Its protein is CASSGTKQFF.

The chain couples TRBV7-3 to TRBJ2-3; 7 nucleotides line up with TRBD1. With V trimmed by 4 bases and J by 4 bases, 20 bases remained unmatched. CDR3 length equals 19 residues. Germline V gene lookup returns CDR1 SGHTA and CDR2 FQGTGA. The CDR3 reads CASSYEPISGRGMADTQYF. In DNA, the CDR3 is TGTGCCAGCAGCTACGAGCCAATTTCTGGCAGGGGGATGGCAGATACGCAGTATTTT.

The J gene is TRBJ1-5, the V gene TRBV7-6, with 7 bases aligning to TRBD1. Germline CDR1 SGHVS, CDR2 FNYEAQ. The CDR3 runs to 14 residues. Trimming at V came to 5 bases and at J to 2 bases, leaving 3 bases not matched to a gene. CDR3 sequence: CASSLDRGNQPQHF. The DNA for the CDR3 is TGTGCCAGCAGCCTCGACAGGGGCAATCAGCCCCAGCATTTT.

The chain links TRBV24-1 to TRBJ2-1; D possibly corresponds to TRBD2 (5 bases). CDR1 is KGHDR, CDR2 SFDVKD, per germline. Between the trimmed V and J ends, which lost 4 bases and 8 bases, there was a span of 14 bases. The CDR3 extends over 14 amino acids. The DNA for the CDR3 is TGTGCCACCAGTGAAACCGGAGGTCCGGATGAGCAGTTCTTC. Translated: CATSETGGPDEQFF.

This clone was seen a handful of times. This chain connects TRBV29-1 to TRBJ2-1; D is unclear. Germline V lookup: CDR1 SQVTM, CDR2 ANQGSEA. The CDR3 extends over 10 amino acids. Trimming removed 5 bases at V and 7 bases at J, with 6 bases between. CDR3 DNA: TGCAGCGTTAGCCGTAATGAGCAGTTCTTC. As protein: CSVSRNEQFF.

The chain joins TRBV7-3 to TRBJ1-6, with D tentatively TRBD1 (5 bases). Per germline, CDR1 SGHTA and CDR2 FQGTGA. Trimming removed 1 base from V and 9 bases from J, with 10 bases in between. This CDR3 comprises 14 residues. CDR3: CASSLKGGASPLHF. The CDR3 DNA reads TGTGCCAGCAGCTTAAAGGGTGGGGCTTCACCCCTCCACTTT.

This chain links TRBV28 with TRBJ1-2; no firm D call. CDR3 length: 15 amino acids. V was cut by 3 bases and J by 4 bases, with 15 bases left in between. Germline lookup yields CDR1 MDHEN and CDR2 SYDVKM. The CDR3 bases are TGTGCCAGCAGTTTCGCCGGGATGGGGAGCTATGGCTACACCTTC. It is translated as CASSFAGMGSYGYTF.

The V call is TRBV2, the J call TRBJ2-7; TRBD2 might be the D (6 bases). Germline V lookup: CDR1 SNHLY, CDR2 FYNNEI. Trimming shortened V by 10 bases and J by 0 bases, and 16 bases separated the two germline ends. This CDR3 contains 14 residues. CDR3 protein: CATKSSSGSYEQYF. CDR3 nucleotide sequence: TGTGCCACCAAGTCAAGTAGCGGCTCCTACGAGCAGTACTTC.